The 9 T cell receptor beta chains listed next were all sequenced from one sample in a study of cytomegalovirus exposure and HLA in healthy donors. Only in-frame clones appear in the TCRdb table, and some are missing; sequencing was by immunoSEQ multiplex PCR. The table shows under 200,000 clones, with nearly 90% occurring only once. Sample: PBMCs. The source is a woman under 30 in good health and CMV-seropositive.

Only one count was recorded for this clone. The rearrangement joins TRBV7-9 to TRBJ1-1; no reliable D call. With 1 base removed from V and 10 bases from J, the gap between germline ends came to 10 bases. CDR3 length equals 12 residues. Germline V lookup: CDR1 SEHNR, CDR2 FQNEAQ (reference sequence). For the CDR3, the DNA is TGTGCCAGCAGCTTAGAGCAGGCGGGAGCTTTCTTT. Translating it yields CASSLEQAGAFF.

This rearrangement joins TRBV27 to TRBJ2-1, with 10 nucleotides matching TRBD1. Trimming removed 4 bases from V and 9 bases from J; junction bases left unmatched: 9. Germline loops: CDR1 MNHEY, CDR2 SMNVEV (reference sequence). This CDR3 has 15 residues. The DNA of the CDR3 is TGTGCCAGCAGTTCCCGGACAGGGGGTACAGGTGAGCAGTTCTTC. Its protein product is CASSSRTGGTGEQFF.

CDR3 loop: CASSRRQGIYEQYF. The CDR3 nucleotides are TGTGCCAGCAGCCGCCGACAGGGCATTTACGAGCAGTACTTC. V is TRBV6-5 and J is TRBJ2-7; 7 nucleotides line up with TRBD1. The CDR3 has 14 residues. V lost 6 bases to trimming and J lost 4 bases; unmatched junction nucleotides: 9. The V gene's germline CDR1 is MNHEY and CDR2 SVGAGI.

This clone has more than one count but fewer than ten. V is TRBV2 and J is TRBJ1-1; D remains unclear. Germline-derived CDR1 and CDR2 are SNHLY and FYNNEI. V lost 0 bases and J lost 10, with 6 bases in between. CDR3 length equals 11 residues. Written as DNA, the CDR3 is TGTGCCAGCAGTGAAGCCATGGCAGCTTTCTTT. This gives the protein CASSEAMAAFF.

In nucleotides, the CDR3 is TGTGCCAGCAGCTTAGTAGGGCTAGCGGGAGTGTCCGAGCAGTACTTC. It codes for CASSLVGLAGVSEQYF. The chain carries TRBV7-8 and TRBJ2-7, with 10 nucleotides matching TRBD2. V lost 1 base and J lost 6; bases outside the gene matches: 9. CDR3 length: 16 amino acids. The germline gives CDR1 SGHVS, CDR2 FQNEAQ.

The chain carries TRBV7-2 and TRBJ2-7; TRBD2 might be the D (6 bases). The germline CDR1 and CDR2 sequences are SGHTA and FQGNSA. The ends were cut back, 3 bases at V and 7 bases at J, with 16 bases in the middle. This CDR3 region has 14 residues. Here the CDR3 reads CASSFPGSLGEQYF. CDR3 nucleotide sequence: TGTGCCAGCAGCTTTCCCGGGAGCCTCGGGGAGCAGTACTTC.

The chain recombines TRBV27 with TRBJ2-2, with TRBD2 matching over 7 bases. CDR1 is MNHEY, CDR2 SMNVEV, per germline (reference sequence). The CDR3 sequence is 16 residues long. After removal of 3 bases from V and 7 bases from J, the junction contained 11 bases not matched to a gene. CDR3 DNA sequence: TGTGCCAGCAGTTTTCGGCGGGAGAGCGAGGGCGGGGAGCTGTTTTTT. Its translation is CASSFRRESEGGELFF.

J is TRBJ1-2 and V is TRBV6-5; D call uncertain. The CDR3 has 15 amino acids. The germline V gene encodes CDR1 MNHEY and CDR2 SVGAGI. Trimming pared 2 bases from V and 1 base from J, leaving 11 bases between. The CDR3 bases are TGTGCCAGCAGTTACGACGCGGGGAATAACTATGGCTACACCTTC. It is translated as CASSYDAGNNYGYTF.

There are a few counts of this clone. The gene calls are TRBV7-9 and TRBJ1-1; perhaps TRBD1 as D (6 bases). Germline V gene data show CDR1 as SEHNR and CDR2 as FQNEAQ (reference sequence). The V end lost 4 bases, the J end lost 1 base, and 10 bases lay between the germline ends. The CDR3 totals 14 residues. The CDR3 DNA follows: TGTGCCAGCAGCTACGTAGGGGGGAACACTGAAGCTTTCTTT. It codes for CASSYVGGNTEAFF.